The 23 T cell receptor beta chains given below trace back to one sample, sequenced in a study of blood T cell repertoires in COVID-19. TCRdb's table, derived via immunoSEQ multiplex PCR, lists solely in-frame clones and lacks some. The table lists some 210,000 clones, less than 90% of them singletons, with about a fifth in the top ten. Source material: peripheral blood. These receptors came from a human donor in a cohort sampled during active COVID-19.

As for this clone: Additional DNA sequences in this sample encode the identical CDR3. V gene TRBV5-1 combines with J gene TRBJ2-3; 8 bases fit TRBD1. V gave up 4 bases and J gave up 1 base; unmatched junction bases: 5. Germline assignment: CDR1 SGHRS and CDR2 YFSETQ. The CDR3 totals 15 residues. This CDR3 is CASSLAGGGTDTQYF. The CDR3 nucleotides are TGCGCCAGCAGCCTGGCAGGGGGCGGCACAGATACGCAGTATTTT.

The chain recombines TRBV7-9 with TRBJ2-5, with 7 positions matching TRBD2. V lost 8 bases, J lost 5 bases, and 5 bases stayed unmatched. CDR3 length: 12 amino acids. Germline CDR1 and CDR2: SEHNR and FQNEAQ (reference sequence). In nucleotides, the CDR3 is TGTGCCAGCGCGGGGGACCCGGAGACCCAGTACTTC. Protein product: CASAGDPETQYF.

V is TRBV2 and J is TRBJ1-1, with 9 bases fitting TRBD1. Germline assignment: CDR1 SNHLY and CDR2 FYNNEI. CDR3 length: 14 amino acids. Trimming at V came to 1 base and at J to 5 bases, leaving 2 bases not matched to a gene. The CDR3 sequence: CASSEDRGRTEAFF. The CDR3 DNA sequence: TGTGCCAGCAGTGAAGACAGGGGGCGAACTGAAGCTTTCTTT.

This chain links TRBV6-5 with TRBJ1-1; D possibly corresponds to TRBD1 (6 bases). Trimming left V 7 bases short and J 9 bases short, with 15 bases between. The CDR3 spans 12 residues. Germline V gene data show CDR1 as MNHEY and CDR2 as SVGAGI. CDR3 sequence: CASKGVDDKAFF. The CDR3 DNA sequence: TGTGCCAGCAAGGGGGTAGACGACAAAGCTTTCTTT.

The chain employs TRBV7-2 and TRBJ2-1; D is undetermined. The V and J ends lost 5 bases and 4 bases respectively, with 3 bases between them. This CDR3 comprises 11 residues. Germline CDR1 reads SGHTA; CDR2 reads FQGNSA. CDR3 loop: CASSPYNEQFF. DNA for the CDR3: TGTGCCAGCAGCCCGTACAATGAGCAGTTCTTC.

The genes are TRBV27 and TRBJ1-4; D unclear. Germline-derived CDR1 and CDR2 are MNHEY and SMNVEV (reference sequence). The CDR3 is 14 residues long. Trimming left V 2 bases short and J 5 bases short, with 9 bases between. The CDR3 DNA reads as TGTGCCAGCAGTTTAAGCGCGAACAATGAAAAACTGTTTTTT. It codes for CASSLSANNEKLFF.

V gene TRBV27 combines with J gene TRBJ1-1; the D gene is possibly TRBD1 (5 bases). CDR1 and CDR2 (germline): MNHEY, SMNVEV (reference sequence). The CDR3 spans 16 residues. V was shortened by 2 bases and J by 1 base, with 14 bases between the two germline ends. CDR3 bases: TGTGCCAGCAGTTTACGGGGGGATGGAGGGAACACTGAAGCTTTCTTT. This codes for CASSLRGDGGNTEAFF.

CDR3 bases: TGTGCCAGCTCACCGCGGCGGGCGAGCCTCTACAATGAGCAGTTCTTC. Its protein is CASSPRRASLYNEQFF. The V call is TRBV18, the J call TRBJ2-1; the D gene is possibly TRBD2 (5 bases). Germline V gives CDR1 KGHSH, CDR2 LQKENI. Trimming left V 3 bases short and J 3 bases short, with 15 bases between. This CDR3 is built from 16 residues.

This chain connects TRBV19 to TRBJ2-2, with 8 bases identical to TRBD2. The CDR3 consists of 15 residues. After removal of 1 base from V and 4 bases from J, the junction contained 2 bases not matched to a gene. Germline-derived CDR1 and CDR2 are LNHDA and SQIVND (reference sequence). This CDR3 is CASSIVSGVTGELFF. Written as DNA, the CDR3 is TGTGCCAGTAGTATAGTTAGCGGGGTCACCGGGGAGCTGTTTTTT.

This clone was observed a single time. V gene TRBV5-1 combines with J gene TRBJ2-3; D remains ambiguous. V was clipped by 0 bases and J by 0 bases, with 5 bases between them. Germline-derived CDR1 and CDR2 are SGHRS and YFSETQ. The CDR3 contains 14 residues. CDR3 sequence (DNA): TGCGCCAGCAGCTTGGTTTCTAGCACAGATACGCAGTATTTT. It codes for CASSLVSSTDTQYF.

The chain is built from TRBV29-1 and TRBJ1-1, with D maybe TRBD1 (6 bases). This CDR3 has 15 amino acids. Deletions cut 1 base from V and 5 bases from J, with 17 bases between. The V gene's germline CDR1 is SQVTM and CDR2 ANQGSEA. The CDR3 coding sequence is TGCAGCGTTGAAGGGCGGGGGGCTTCGCGAACTGAAGCTTTCTTT. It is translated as CSVEGRGASRTEAFF. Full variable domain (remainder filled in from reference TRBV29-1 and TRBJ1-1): SAVISQKPSRDICQRGTSLTIQCQVDSQVTMMFWYRQQPGQSLTLIATANQGSEATYESGFVIDKFPISRPNLTFSTLTVSNMSPEDSSIYLCSVEGRGASRTEAFFGQGTRLTVV.

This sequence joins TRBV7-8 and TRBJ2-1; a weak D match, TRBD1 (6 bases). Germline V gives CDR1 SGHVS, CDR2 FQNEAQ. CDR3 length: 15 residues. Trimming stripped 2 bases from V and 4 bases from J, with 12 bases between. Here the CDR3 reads CASSLSVGGYNEQFF. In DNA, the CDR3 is TGTGCCAGCAGCTTATCGGTAGGGGGATACAATGAGCAGTTCTTC.

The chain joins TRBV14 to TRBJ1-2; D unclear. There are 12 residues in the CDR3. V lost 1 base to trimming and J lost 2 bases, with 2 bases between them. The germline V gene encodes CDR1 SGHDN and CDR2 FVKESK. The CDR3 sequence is CASSQVNYGYTF. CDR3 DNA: TGTGCCAGCAGCCAAGTAAACTATGGCTACACCTTC.

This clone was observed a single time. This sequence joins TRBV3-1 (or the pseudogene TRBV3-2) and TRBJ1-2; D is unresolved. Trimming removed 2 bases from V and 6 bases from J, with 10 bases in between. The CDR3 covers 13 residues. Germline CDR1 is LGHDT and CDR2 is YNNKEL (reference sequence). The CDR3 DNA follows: TGTGCCAGCAGCCAACAGACACCCAATGGCTACACCTTC. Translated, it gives CASSQQTPNGYTF.

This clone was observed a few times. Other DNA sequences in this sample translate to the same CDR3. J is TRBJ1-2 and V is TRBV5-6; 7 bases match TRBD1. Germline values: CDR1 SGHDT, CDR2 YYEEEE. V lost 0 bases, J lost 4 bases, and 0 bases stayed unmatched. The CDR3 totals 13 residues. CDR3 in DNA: TGTGCCAGCAGCTTGGCAGGGGGCTATGGCTACACCTTC. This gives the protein CASSLAGGYGYTF. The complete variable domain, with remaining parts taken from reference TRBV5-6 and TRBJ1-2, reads DAGVTQSPTHLIKTRGQQVTLRCSPKSGHDTVSWYQQALGQGPQFIFQYYEEEERQRGNFPDRFSGHQFPNYSSELNVNALLLGDSALYLCASSLAGGYGYTFGSGTRLTVV.

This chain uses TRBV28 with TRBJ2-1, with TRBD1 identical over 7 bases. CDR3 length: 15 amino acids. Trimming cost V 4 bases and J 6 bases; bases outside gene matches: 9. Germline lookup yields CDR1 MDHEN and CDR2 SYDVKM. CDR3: CASSYTGVAINEQFF. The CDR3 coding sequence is TGTGCCAGCAGTTACACAGGGGTGGCCATCAATGAGCAGTTCTTC.

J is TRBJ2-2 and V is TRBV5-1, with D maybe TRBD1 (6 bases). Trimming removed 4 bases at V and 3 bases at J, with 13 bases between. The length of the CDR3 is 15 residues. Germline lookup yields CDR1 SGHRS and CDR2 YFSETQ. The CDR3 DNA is TGCGCCAGCAGCCCCCGCAGGGGTGACACCGGGGAGCTGTTTTTT. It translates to CASSPRRGDTGELFF. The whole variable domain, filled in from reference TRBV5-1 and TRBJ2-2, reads KAGVTQTPRYLIKTRGQQVTLSCSPISGHRSVSWYQQTPGQGLQFLFEYFSETQRNKGNFPGRFSGRQFSNSRSEMNVSTLELGDSALYLCASSPRRGDTGELFFGEGSRLTVL.

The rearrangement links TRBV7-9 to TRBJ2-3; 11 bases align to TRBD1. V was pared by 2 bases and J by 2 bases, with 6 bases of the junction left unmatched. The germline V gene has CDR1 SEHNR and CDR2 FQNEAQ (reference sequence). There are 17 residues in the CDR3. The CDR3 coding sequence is TGTGCCAGCAGCTTACTGCGGACAGGGGGCGACACAGATACGCAGTATTTT. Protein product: CASSLLRTGGDTDTQYF.

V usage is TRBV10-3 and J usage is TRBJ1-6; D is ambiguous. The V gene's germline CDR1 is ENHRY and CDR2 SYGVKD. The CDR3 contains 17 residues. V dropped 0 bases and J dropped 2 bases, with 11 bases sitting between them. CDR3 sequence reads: CAISESRGSAYNSPLHF. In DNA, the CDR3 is TGTGCCATCAGTGAGTCAAGAGGGAGCGCCTATAATTCACCCCTCCACTTT.

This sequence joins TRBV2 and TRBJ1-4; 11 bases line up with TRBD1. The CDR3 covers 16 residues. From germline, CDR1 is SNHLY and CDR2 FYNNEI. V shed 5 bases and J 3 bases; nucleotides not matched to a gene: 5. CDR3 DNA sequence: TGTGCCAGCAGTCGGACAGGGGGCTTGTCTAATGAAAAACTGTTTTTT. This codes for CASSRTGGLSNEKLFF.

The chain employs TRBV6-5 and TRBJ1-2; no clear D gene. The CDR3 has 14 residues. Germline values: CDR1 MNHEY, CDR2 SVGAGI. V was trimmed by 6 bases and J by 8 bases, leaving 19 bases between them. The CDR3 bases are TGTGCCAGCAGAGCAAGTGGCAGGACTCGGGGCTACACCTTC. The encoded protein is CASRASGRTRGYTF.

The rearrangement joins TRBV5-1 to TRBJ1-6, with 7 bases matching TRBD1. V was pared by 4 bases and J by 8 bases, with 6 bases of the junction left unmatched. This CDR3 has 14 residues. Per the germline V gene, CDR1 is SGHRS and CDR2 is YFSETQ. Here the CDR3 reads CASSERQGHSPLHF. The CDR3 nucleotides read TGCGCCAGCAGCGAGCGACAGGGTCATTCACCCCTCCACTTT.

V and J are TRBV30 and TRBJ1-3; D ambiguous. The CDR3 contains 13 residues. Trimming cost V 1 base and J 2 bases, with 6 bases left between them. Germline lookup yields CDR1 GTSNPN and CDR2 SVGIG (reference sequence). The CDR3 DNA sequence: TGTGCCTGGAGTGGTCAGACTGGAAACACCATATATTTT. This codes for CAWSGQTGNTIYF.